This T cell receptor beta chain was obtained from a study of cytomegalovirus exposure and HLA in healthy donors. The CDR3 sequence is 17 residues long. Trimming stripped 0 bases from V and 2 bases from J, with 16 bases between. Germline V gene sequence: CDR1 LGHNA, CDR2 YNFKEQ. A remark on this clone: This sample includes further DNA sequences coding for the same CDR3.

This PCR relied on a set of 60 Vbeta primers and 13 Jbeta primers. Using immunoSEQ multiplex PCR, the repertoire was profiled, and TCRdb retains in-frame clones only, with some absent. The sample consists of roughly 190,000 clones, 80% of them appearing once. This chain links TRBV4-2 with TRBJ2-5, with D possibly matching TRBD1 (5 bases). The clonotype originates from a man in his forties in good health and CMV-seropositive. Sequencing input: PBMCs. The CDR3 DNA sequence: TGTGCCAGCAGCCAAGATCTTGAAAGGGGAAATCAAGAGACCCAGTACTTC. Amino acids: CASSQDLERGNQETQYF.